These 14 T cell receptor beta chains came from one sample sequenced in a study of OX40 agonist ivuxolimab in advanced cancers. Here immunoSEQ multiplex PCR was the method, and the copy in TCRdb shows in-frame clones only, minus some. The table includes roughly 70,000 clones, roughly 80% detected once. The sample consisted of CD4+ or CD8+ T cells sorted from blood, taken in a trial of the OX40 agonist ivuxolimab. The receptors were sampled from an adult with an advanced solid tumor such as melanoma, head and neck, liver or kidney cancer.

CDR3 protein: CASSGGLDEKLFF. In DNA, the CDR3 is TGTGCCAGTAGCGGAGGGTTGGATGAAAAACTGTTTTTT. V gene TRBV19 combines with J gene TRBJ1-4; D gene ambiguous. The CDR3 covers 13 residues. V was clipped by 6 bases and J by 6 bases, with 11 bases between them. Germline V gene lookup returns CDR1 LNHDA and CDR2 SQIVND (reference sequence).

This chain uses TRBV4-1 with TRBJ2-2; 11 nucleotides match TRBD1. The CDR3 contains 21 residues. The V segment lost 4 bases and the J segment 2 bases; nucleotides outside the gene matches: 18. Germline V gives CDR1 MGHRA, CDR2 YSYEKL. CDR3 sequence reads: CASSLRGDRGISGGNTGELFF. In nucleotides, the CDR3 is TGCGCCAGCAGCCTCCGAGGGGACAGGGGGATCAGCGGGGGTAACACCGGGGAGCTGTTTTTT.

This rearrangement joins TRBV20-1 to TRBJ1-2; D gene ambiguous. The CDR3 is 11 residues long. V was pared by 5 bases and J by 8 bases, with 12 bases between. CDR1 is DFQATT, CDR2 SNEGSKA, per germline (reference sequence). CDR3 sequence (DNA): TGCAGTGCTGCCCGACTGGGGGGCTACACCTTC. This encodes CSAARLGGYTF.

This clone was recorded a few times. V is TRBV5-4 and J is TRBJ2-3, with TRBD1 identical over 9 bases. CDR3 length: 16 residues. Germline trimming cut 3 bases from V and 3 bases from J; bases unmatched to any gene: 8. The germline CDR1 and CDR2 sequences are SGHNT and YYREEE (reference sequence). The CDR3: CASSSQDRGDTDTQYF. The CDR3 bases are TGTGCCAGCAGCTCTCAGGACAGGGGAGATACAGATACGCAGTATTTT.

This clone was found a few times. The chain is built from TRBV9 and TRBJ1-1; D is unresolved. The V gene lost 1 base and the J gene lost 1 base, with 8 bases spanning the gap. CDR1 is SGDLS, CDR2 YYNGEE, per germline. The CDR3 length is 14 residues. The CDR3: CASSVRESNTEAFF. As DNA, the CDR3 is TGTGCCAGCAGCGTACGGGAATCGAACACTGAAGCTTTCTTT.

This rearrangement joins TRBV19 to TRBJ2-5, with TRBD1 as a possible D gene (6 bases). The J call is uncertain, as TRBJ2-7 better fits the DNA end. This CDR3 region has 14 residues. CDR1 LNHDA and CDR2 SQIVND come from the germline V gene (reference sequence). The CDR3 DNA reads as TGTGCCAGTAGTGTCTCGAGACAGGCCTACGAGCAGTACTTC. This gives the protein CASSVSRQAYEQYF.

The chain has TRBV7-6 and TRBJ2-6, with D unclear. From germline, CDR1 is SGHVS and CDR2 FNYEAQ. This CDR3 has 17 amino acids. The ends were cut back, 5 bases at V and 0 bases at J, with 14 bases in the middle. The CDR3 DNA sequence: TGTGCCAGCAGCCCACTCCCGTCGACCTCTGGGGCCAACGTCCTGACTTTC. Protein: CASSPLPSTSGANVLTF.

This chain uses TRBV18 with TRBJ2-7; 7 bases align to TRBD1. The germline CDR1 and CDR2 sequences are KGHSH and LQKENI. Losses at the gene ends were 5 bases for V and 4 bases for J; bases not matched to a gene: 8. The CDR3 totals 14 residues. CDR3 nucleotides: TGTGCCAGCTCAACAAGACAGGGAGAGTACGAGCAGTACTTC. Encoded protein: CASSTRQGEYEQYF.

The rearrangement links TRBV19 to TRBJ2-5, with D hard to call. V was pared by 3 bases and J by 3 bases, with 8 bases between. The germline CDR1 and CDR2 sequences are LNHDA and SQIVND (reference sequence). The CDR3 has 13 residues. CDR3 amino acids: CASSISAEETQYF. CDR3 sequence (DNA): TGTGCCAGTAGTATCTCGGCAGAAGAGACCCAGTACTTC.

This clone was observed a single time. The genes are TRBV10-3 and TRBJ1-3, with D possibly being TRBD1 (6 bases). CDR3 length: 12 amino acids. In germline, CDR1 is ENHRY, CDR2 SYGVKD. Written as DNA, the CDR3 is TGTGCACTTCGAGGGGGGGGAAACACCATATATTTT. This gives the protein CALRGGGNTIYF.

This sequence joins TRBV11-2 and TRBJ1-1; D gene uncertain. This CDR3 has 13 amino acids. CDR1 and CDR2 (germline): SGHAT, FQNNGV. V dropped 3 bases and J dropped 5 bases, with 10 bases sitting between them. The CDR3 region has the DNA TGTGCCAGCAGCTTTTCGATGGAAACTGAAGCTTTCTTT. Protein sequence: CASSFSMETEAFF.

J is TRBJ2-3 and V is TRBV19; D ambiguous. The CDR3 is 16 residues long. Per the germline V gene, CDR1 is LNHDA and CDR2 is SQIVND (reference sequence). V was pared by 2 bases and J by 3 bases, with 15 bases between. In DNA, the CDR3 is TGTGCCAGTAGTATATCCCCCCCGAGGCCTACAGATACGCAGTATTTT. Its protein is CASSISPPRPTDTQYF.

The chain carries TRBV7-2 and TRBJ1-1, with D possibly TRBD1 on 6 matching bases. The V gene's germline CDR1 is SGHTA and CDR2 FQGNSA. The CDR3 runs 14 residues. The V and J ends lost 1 base and 5 bases respectively, with 11 bases between them. The DNA for the CDR3 is TGTGCCAGCAGCTTAGGGGGGCAATGGACTGAAGCTTTCTTT. It codes for CASSLGGQWTEAFF.

The V call is TRBV5-1, the J call TRBJ2-1; D not certain. Deletions cut 1 base from V and 5 bases from J, with 13 bases between. Germline loops: CDR1 SGHRS, CDR2 YFSETQ. This CDR3 has 15 residues. The CDR3 spells CASSLFSTVNNEQFF. The CDR3 DNA sequence: TGCGCCAGCAGCTTGTTTTCCACGGTAAACAATGAGCAGTTCTTC.